This T cell receptor (beta chain) stems from a study of blood T cell repertoires in COVID-19. Study details: From the United States, Italy and Spain came samples of acute and convalescent COVID-19.

In its sample, this clone was seen a few times. Only in-frame clones appear in the TCRdb table, and some are missing; sequencing was by immunoSEQ multiplex PCR. The profile covers more than 95,000 clones, with 81% appearing a single time and less than 45% taken by the ten largest. The CDR3 has 16 amino acids. V lost 1 base and J 2 bases, leaving 15 bases between the germline ends. Germline values: CDR1 LGHNA, CDR2 YNFKEQ. The chain combines TRBV4-2 with TRBJ2-7; D may be TRBD1 (5 bases). Sequencing input: peripheral blood. The sequence came from a man older than 75 with acute or convalescent COVID-19. CDR3 protein: CASSQAWAGSTYEQYF. For the CDR3, the DNA is TGTGCCAGCAGCCAAGCCTGGGCAGGGTCCACCTACGAGCAGTACTTC.